One and the same sample provided the 18 T cell receptor beta chains below, sequenced in a study of T cells in localized non-small cell lung cancer. Here immunoSEQ multiplex PCR was the method, and the copy in TCRdb shows in-frame clones only, minus some. The table lists over 2,500 clones, approximately 22% of them singletons. The source material was lung tumor tissue, sampled before any cancer treatment. The receptors derive from a male donor older than 55 with stage III squamous cell lung carcinoma.

The chain links TRBV9 to TRBJ1-1; D gene ambiguous. CDR1 is SGDLS and CDR2 is YYNGEE in the germline V gene. The V and J ends lost 7 bases and 0 bases respectively, with 10 bases between them. The CDR3 spans 13 residues. In DNA, the CDR3 is TGTGCCAGCGGTCGAGAGTTGAACACTGAAGCTTTCTTT. Its translation is CASGRELNTEAFF.

This clone is labeled as medium-sized (0.01 to 0.1%). The V and J genes are TRBV6-8 and TRBJ2-7, with D possibly called TRBD1 or TRBD2 (5 bases each). The CDR3 has 15 amino acids. Trimming stripped 6 bases from V and 7 bases from J, with 22 bases between. Germline CDR1 is MNHGY and CDR2 is SAAAGT. Written as DNA, the CDR3 is TGTGCCAGCAGACCCGCCGGGACCTACGGGGAGGAGCAGTACTTC. Its translation: CASRPAGTYGEEQYF.

The chain combines TRBV6-8 with TRBJ2-1; TRBD2 agrees at 8 bases. The CDR3 is 15 amino acids. V was clipped by 5 bases and J by 2 bases; unmatched bases: 5. The V gene's germline CDR1 is MNHGY and CDR2 SAAAGT. The CDR3 DNA sequence: TGTGCCAGCAGTCCGGGACTAGGTGCCTACAATGAGCAGTTCTTC. Its protein product is CASSPGLGAYNEQFF.

This clone was seen only a few times. The chain links TRBV11-3 to TRBJ1-2, with 9 nucleotides matching TRBD1. Trimming cost V 3 bases and J 6 bases; bases outside gene matches: 11. CDR3 size: 16 residues. The germline V gene has CDR1 SGHNT and CDR2 YENEEA. The CDR3 sequence is CASSFPGQGYMDGYTF. The CDR3 coding sequence is TGTGCCAGCAGCTTCCCGGGACAGGGATACATGGATGGCTACACCTTC.

The chain recombines TRBV11-3 with TRBJ1-3; D gene unclear. Germline CDR1 reads SGHNT; CDR2 reads YENEEA. This CDR3 comprises 15 residues. Trimming left V 3 bases short and J 2 bases short, with 11 bases between. The CDR3 protein is CASSLGSSPGNTIYF. CDR3 in DNA: TGTGCCAGCAGCTTGGGGTCGAGCCCTGGAAACACCATATATTTT.

Within the sample, this clone is medium-sized (0.01 to 0.1%). V usage is TRBV6-8 and J usage is TRBJ1-2; D not certain. The CDR3 spans 16 residues. V dropped 0 bases and J dropped 4 bases, with 15 bases sitting between them. Germline CDR1 is MNHGY and CDR2 is SAAAGT. Here the CDR3 reads CASSYSYSDLGYGYTF. CDR3 coding DNA: TGTGCCAGCAGTTACTCGTATAGTGACCTGGGCTATGGCTACACCTTC.

By share, this clone ranks as large. The chain has TRBV9 and TRBJ1-1, with 9 bases lining up with TRBD1. V lost 3 bases, J lost 11 bases, and 5 bases stayed unmatched. From germline, CDR1 is SGDLS and CDR2 YYNGEE. The CDR3 has 12 residues. The CDR3 DNA follows: TGTGCCAGCAGCGCACGGACAGGGGATGCTTTCTTT. The encoded protein is CASSARTGDAFF.

The chain recombines TRBV6-8 with TRBJ1-3; D gene unclear. With 6 bases removed from V and 4 bases from J, the gap between germline ends came to 10 bases. CDR1 and CDR2 (germline): MNHGY, SAAAGT. This CDR3 comprises 13 residues. The CDR3 reads CASSGVRGNTIYF. CDR3 sequence (DNA): TGTGCCAGCAGCGGAGTGCGGGGAAACACCATATATTTT.

This clone was detected a few times. The chain employs TRBV6-8 and TRBJ2-2, with 11 nucleotides matching TRBD2. This CDR3 has 17 residues. The ends lost 3 bases at V and 6 bases at J; junction bases unmatched: 9. Germline V CDR1 and CDR2: MNHGY, SAAAGT. CDR3 protein: CASSYSTSGVEAGELFF. CDR3 nucleotide sequence: TGTGCCAGCAGTTATTCGACTAGCGGGGTGGAGGCCGGGGAGCTGTTTTTT.

The V call is TRBV18, the J call TRBJ2-7, with 7 positions matching TRBD1. The CDR3 loop spans 14 amino acids. V trimming: 4 bases; J trimming: 3 bases; junction bases outside the gene matches: 6. Germline values: CDR1 KGHSH, CDR2 LQKENI. Written as DNA, the CDR3 is TGTGCCAGCTCACAAGGGGGCATGTTCTACGAGCAGTACTTC. Its translation is CASSQGGMFYEQYF.

This clone is labeled as medium-sized (0.01 to 0.1%). The chain combines TRBV9 with TRBJ1-3; D remains ambiguous. This CDR3 has 14 amino acids. The V end was cut by 6 bases, the J end by 0 bases, with 10 bases between. Germline CDR1 reads SGDLS; CDR2 reads YYNGEE. CDR3 amino acids: CASNTEISGNTIYF. CDR3 DNA: TGTGCCAGCAACACAGAGATCTCTGGAAACACCATATATTTT.

The sample holds one count of this clone. Written as DNA, the CDR3 is TGCGCCAGCAGTGAGTCATACCCTCGGGGGGCGTCTGGCTACACCTTC. As protein: CASSESYPRGASGYTF. The chain links TRBV10-2 to TRBJ1-2; a weak D match, TRBD1 (6 bases). Trimming left V 0 bases short and J 7 bases short, with 18 bases between. CDR1 is WSHSY, CDR2 SAAADI, per germline. The CDR3 runs to 16 residues.

The table lists this clone with a few counts. The V gene is TRBV19, the J gene TRBJ1-3; 9 bases align to TRBD1. V trimming: 6 bases; J trimming: 0 bases; junction bases outside the gene matches: 3. The germline V gene encodes CDR1 LNHDA and CDR2 SQIVND (reference sequence). The CDR3 consists of 15 residues. Here the CDR3 reads CASRGTGNSGNTIYF. Here the CDR3 DNA reads TGTGCCAGTAGAGGGACAGGGAACTCTGGAAACACCATATATTTT.

The table lists this clone with a few counts. The chain recombines TRBV11-3 with TRBJ2-3; weak D call: TRBD2 (5 bases). Germline CDR1 SGHNT, CDR2 YENEEA. The V gene lost 1 base and the J gene lost 1 base, with 9 bases spanning the gap. There are 15 residues in the CDR3. This CDR3 reads CASSLVTLGTDTQYF. In DNA, the CDR3 is TGTGCCAGCAGCTTAGTCACACTAGGCACAGATACGCAGTATTTT.

Judged by abundance, this clone is medium-sized. The chain couples TRBV6-8 to TRBJ1-6; TRBD1 aligns across 10 bases. The CDR3 is 16 residues long. V shed 6 bases, J shed 7 bases, and the junction held 9 bases outside the gene matches. The germline V gene has CDR1 MNHGY and CDR2 SAAAGT. CDR3 sequence: CASRRPPGQGNSPLHF. The CDR3 nucleotides are TGTGCCAGCAGACGACCCCCGGGACAGGGGAATTCACCCCTCCACTTT.

DNA for the CDR3: TGTGCCAGTAGCCTCGGGGTAGGGTCTCAGCCCCAGCATTTT. Translating gives CASSLGVGSQPQHF. The chain has TRBV19 and TRBJ1-5; D is uncertain. Germline V CDR1 and CDR2: LNHDA, SQIVND (reference sequence). The germline V and J ends were trimmed by 6 bases and 6 bases, with 15 bases remaining between them. This CDR3 is built from 14 residues.

V usage is TRBV6-8 and J usage is TRBJ1-5; weak D call: TRBD1 (5 bases). Looked up from germline, CDR1 is MNHGY and CDR2 is SAAAGT. Trimming took 0 bases from V and 1 from J, leaving 7 bases between them. The CDR3 has 15 amino acids. CDR3 loop: CASSYSRQSNQPQHF. CDR3 DNA sequence: TGTGCCAGCAGTTACTCTCGACAGAGCAATCAGCCCCAGCATTTT.

The chain carries TRBV19 and TRBJ2-3; a weak D match, TRBD2 (6 bases). There are 12 residues in the CDR3. The V gene's germline CDR1 is LNHDA and CDR2 SQIVND (reference sequence). Deletions cut 5 bases from V and 7 bases from J, with 10 bases between. CDR3 in amino acids: CASSGGLHTQYF. The CDR3 coding sequence is TGTGCCAGTAGTGGGGGGTTACATACGCAGTATTTT.